These T cell receptor beta chains were read from a single sample in a study of shared T cell receptors in the human thymus. TCRdb's table, derived via immunoSEQ multiplex PCR, lists solely in-frame clones and lacks some. Among approximately 660,000 clones listed, around 87% were seen once. This sample also belongs to another study, concerning human thymus T cells.

Sequencing used thymocytes. The source is a boy under two years old with a congenital heart defect. The CDR3 runs from the conserved cysteine through the conserved F or W. A D gene is named only where the DNA matches it firmly. The listing skips clone size in some rows; elsewhere it reads once, few, many or a size class.

v_gene,d_gene,j_gene,abundance,CDR3aa,CDR3nt
TRBV28,.,TRBJ2-1,.,CASSLMAGRGYNEQFF,TGTGCCAGCAGTTTAATGGCGGGTAGGGGGTACAATGAGCAGTTCTTC
TRBV29-1,.,TRBJ1-1,.,CSVSRAPNTEAFF,TGCAGCGTTAGCAGGGCACCGAACACTGAAGCTTTCTTT
TRBV27,.,TRBJ1-1,.,CASSPPGLNTEAFF,TGTGCCAGCAGTCCCCCAGGGTTGAACACTGAAGCTTTCTTT
TRBV9,.,TRBJ2-3,.,CASSPVVPSTDTQYF,TGTGCCAGCAGCCCCGTCGTTCCTAGCACAGATACGCAGTATTTT
TRBV9,.,TRBJ2-3,.,CASSAGGTDTQYF,TGTGCCAGCAGCGCAGGGGGCACAGATACGCAGTATTTT
TRBV9,TRBD2,TRBJ2-2,.,CASSQAGTTNTGELFF,TGTGCCAGCAGCCAAGCGGGGACCACGAACACCGGGGAGCTGTTTTTT
TRBV4-2,TRBD2,TRBJ2-2,.,CASSQDGGLAQYTGELFF,TGTGCCAGCAGCCAAGATGGGGGACTAGCTCAATACACCGGGGAGCTGTTTTTT
TRBV7-9,TRBD1,TRBJ2-7,.,CASSGGTGAYEQYF,TGTGCCAGCAGCGGGGGGACAGGGGCCTACGAGCAGTACTTC
TRBV27,.,TRBJ2-3,once,CASSPWGDTDTQYF,TGTGCCAGCAGCCCGTGGGGGGACACAGATACGCAGTATTTT
TRBV7-2,TRBD2,TRBJ2-6,.,CASSLGLARDQANVLTF,TGTGCCAGCAGCCTTGGACTAGCACGAGACCAGGCCAACGTCCTGACTTTC
TRBV18,TRBD1,TRBJ2-1,.,CASSPPTGIGSYNEQFF,TGTGCCAGCTCACCCCCGACAGGGATCGGGTCCTACAATGAGCAGTTCTTC
TRBV5-4,.,TRBJ2-5,.,CASSFRDFLSETQYF,TGTGCCAGCAGCTTCCGGGACTTCCTATCGGAGACCCAGTACTTC
TRBV28,TRBD1,TRBJ1-2,.,CASSSGGQGGPKGGYTF,TGTGCCAGCAGTTCTGGGGGACAGGGTGGGCCTAAAGGCGGCTACACCTTC
TRBV28,TRBD2,TRBJ2-3,.,CASSLFSLAVHADTQYF,TGTGCCAGCAGTTTATTCTCACTAGCGGTGCACGCAGATACGCAGTATTTT
TRBV28,TRBD1,TRBJ1-1,.,CASSFLLTGGTEAFF,TGTGCCAGCAGTTTCCTCTTAACAGGGGGAACTGAAGCTTTCTTT
TRBV27,.,TRBJ1-1,once,CASSLSCAGEETEAFF,TGTGCCAGCAGTTTATCGTGTGCAGGGGAAGAGACTGAAGCTTTCTTT
TRBV11-3,.,TRBJ1-3,.,CASSYRQRGNAGNTIYF,TGTGCCAGCAGCTACAGGCAGCGGGGGAACGCAGGAAACACCATATATTTT
TRBV4-3,TRBD2,TRBJ2-1,.,CASSQALAGNNEQFF,TGCGCCAGCAGCCAAGCCCTAGCGGGTAATAATGAGCAGTTCTTC
TRBV14,TRBD2,TRBJ2-7,.,CASSSGGSGGPRAKPYEQYF,TGTGCCAGCAGCTCTGGGGGGTCGGGAGGGCCTCGAGCCAAGCCCTACGAGCAGTACTTC
TRBV5-8,TRBD1,TRBJ2-7,.,CASSSVDRAFRYEQYF,TGTGCCAGCAGCTCCGTCGACAGGGCCTTCCGGTACGAGCAGTACTTC
TRBV29-1,TRBD2,TRBJ2-7,.,CSAEGISASSGKAYEQYF,TGCAGCGCCGAAGGTATCTCGGCATCTAGCGGCAAAGCCTACGAGCAGTACTTC
TRBV4-2,.,TRBJ2-5,.,CASSQQASPSRLEAETQYF,TGTGCCAGCAGCCAACAAGCGTCCCCGTCTCGGCTAGAGGCTGAGACCCAGTACTTC
TRBV6-1,TRBD1,TRBJ2-5,once,CATAQGTGGETQYF,TGTGCCACAGCTCAAGGGACAGGGGGAGAGACCCAGTACTTC
TRBV4-2,TRBD2,TRBJ2-5,.,CASRHILAGGPKTQYF,TGTGCCAGCAGACATATACTAGCGGGAGGGCCGAAGACCCAGTACTTC
TRBV5-1,TRBD2,TRBJ2-1,.,CASSLGLADYNEQFF,TGCGCCAGCAGCTTGGGGCTAGCGGATTACAATGAGCAGTTCTTC
TRBV30,.,TRBJ1-2,.,CAWSMEGDNYGYTF,TGTGCCTGGAGTATGGAGGGAGATAACTATGGCTACACCTTC
TRBV4-3,.,TRBJ1-1,.,CASSSQGGKTEAFF,TGCGCCAGCAGCTCCCAGGGCGGGAAAACTGAAGCTTTCTTT
TRBV5-1,.,TRBJ1-4,.,CASSLFQRRVGEKLFF,TGCGCCAGCAGCTTGTTTCAGCGGCGGGTGGGGGAAAAACTGTTTTTT
TRBV9,TRBD1,TRBJ1-2,once,CASSPWTGRNYGYTF,TGTGCCAGCAGCCCTTGGACAGGGCGGAACTATGGCTACACCTTC
TRBV7-9,TRBD2,TRBJ2-7,.,CASSPRTSDYEQYF,TGTGCCAGCAGCCCCAGGACTAGCGACTACGAGCAGTACTTC
TRBV21-1,.,TRBJ2-1,.,CASPKGGWRSSYNEQFF,TGTGCCAGCCCAAAGGGGGGGTGGCGGAGCTCCTACAATGAGCAGTTCTTC
TRBV5-4,.,TRBJ2-1,.,CASSLIQFF,TGTGCCAGCAGCTTGATACAGTTCTTC
TRBV25-1,.,TRBJ2-2,once,CASSLQDSNTGELFF,TGTGCCAGCAGTCTCCAGGACAGTAACACCGGGGAGCTGTTTTTT
TRBV5-8,.,TRBJ2-7,.,CATFKTRGVAELRSSYEQYF,TGTGCCACCTTCAAGACCCGGGGCGTAGCGGAGCTCAGGAGCTCCTACGAGCAGTACTTC
TRBV11-2,TRBD2,TRBJ2-1,few,CASSLGGTSEGGQFF,TGTGCCAGCAGCTTAGGGGGGACTAGCGAGGGAGGGCAGTTCTTC
TRBV14,.,TRBJ2-4,.,CASSHKTGNDKNIQYF,TGTGCCAGCAGCCACAAAACAGGGAACGACAAAAACATTCAGTACTTC
TRBV6-5,.,TRBJ2-7,.,CASSYARLEFAEQYF,TGTGCCAGCAGTTACGCGAGACTGGAGTTCGCCGAGCAGTACTTC
TRBV27,.,TRBJ1-1,.,CASSWRSNTEAFF,TGTGCCAGCAGCTGGAGATCTAACACTGAAGCTTTCTTT
TRBV11-3,.,TRBJ1-5,.,CASSLSGGKVNQPQHF,TGTGCCAGCAGCTTATCTGGGGGGAAGGTTAATCAGCCCCAGCATTTT
TRBV20-1,TRBD1,TRBJ1-2,.,CSDSTGGYTF,TGCAGTGATTCGACAGGGGGCTACACCTTC
TRBV28,TRBD1,TRBJ1-4,.,CASSFDPDRDLSPTNEKLFF,TGTGCCAGCAGTTTCGACCCTGACAGGGATTTGTCTCCAACTAATGAAAAACTGTTTTTT
TRBV9,.,TRBJ2-3,.,CASSEGGGTDTQYF,TGTGCCAGCAGCGAAGGCGGGGGCACAGATACGCAGTATTTT
TRBV28,.,TRBJ2-5,.,CASSWERGGQETQYF,TGTGCCAGCAGCTGGGAAAGGGGGGGCCAAGAGACCCAGTACTTC
TRBV20-1,TRBD1,TRBJ2-7,.,CSDRGLYEQYF,TGCAGTGACAGGGGGCTCTACGAGCAGTACTTC
TRBV5-1,.,TRBJ2-3,few,CASSWAGTPVITDTQYF,TGCGCCAGCAGCTGGGCCGGGACTCCAGTCATCACAGATACGCAGTATTTT
TRBV9,TRBD2,TRBJ2-6,.,CASSTPGTSGPSGANVLTF,TGTGCCAGCAGCACCCCCGGGACTAGCGGTCCCTCTGGGGCCAACGTCCTGACTTTC
TRBV27,TRBD1,TRBJ2-7,.,CASSFSGTVGYEQYF,TGTGCCAGCAGTTTCTCCGGGACAGTGGGCTACGAGCAGTACTTC
TRBV19,TRBD1,TRBJ2-7,.,CASSIRTGGGHEQYF,TGTGCCAGTAGTATCCGGACAGGGGGCGGCCACGAGCAGTACTTC
TRBV12-5,TRBD2,TRBJ2-2,.,CASGLQGLAGHSRELFF,TGTGCTAGTGGTTTACAAGGCCTAGCGGGACATTCGAGGGAGCTGTTTTTT
TRBV11-2,.,TRBJ1-5,.,CASSLTGNQPQHF,TGTGCCAGCAGCCTGACGGGGAATCAGCCCCAGCATTTT
TRBV11-2,TRBD1,TRBJ1-2,.,CASSLGPAGGPSGYTF,TGTGCCAGCAGCTTAGGTCCCGCAGGGGGCCCCAGTGGCTACACCTTC
TRBV14,TRBD2,TRBJ2-7,.,CASSQPPGLAVTYEQYF,TGTGCCAGCAGCCAACCGCCCGGACTAGCGGTTACCTACGAGCAGTACTTC
TRBV7-2,.,TRBJ2-7,.,CASSLGAGFSYEQYF,TGTGCCAGCAGCTTAGGGGCAGGGTTCTCCTACGAGCAGTACTTC
TRBV27,TRBD1,TRBJ1-1,.,CASSFLGGARTEAFF,TGTGCCAGCAGTTTCCTAGGGGGCGCAAGGACTGAAGCTTTCTTT
TRBV11-2,TRBD2,TRBJ2-3,.,CASSFNLRETADTQYF,TGTGCCAGCAGCTTTAATTTGCGGGAGACGGCAGATACGCAGTATTTT
TRBV6-5,TRBD2,TRBJ2-1,.,CASSYSGGAQAPRFF,TGTGCCAGCAGTTACTCCGGGGGGGCGCAGGCCCCCCGGTTCTTC
TRBV20-1,.,TRBJ1-5,.,CSARAGQPQHF,TGCAGTGCTAGAGCGGGACAGCCCCAGCATTTT